This passage covers 29 T cell receptor beta chains from one sample sequenced in a study of blood T cell repertoires in COVID-19. Method: immunoSEQ multiplex PCR; TCRdb's copy keeps in-frame clones and lacks some. The sample consists of approximately 150,000 clones, 70% to 85% of them appearing once. Sequencing used peripheral blood. The receptors were sampled from a man aged 60-69 years with active or convalescent COVID-19.

V and J are TRBV11-3 and TRBJ2-5; 10 bases agree with TRBD2. The CDR3 extends over 16 amino acids. J was trimmed by 0 bases and V by 7 bases; bases with no gene match: 8. The germline V gene has CDR1 SGHNT and CDR2 YENEEA. The CDR3 region is CASKIRLAGNQETQYF. CDR3 DNA sequence: TGTGCCAGCAAGATCCGACTAGCGGGCAACCAAGAGACCCAGTACTTC.

A note on this clone: One end of the junction varies from germline; a read error may be responsible. The chain uses TRBV6-1 and TRBJ1-2; TRBD1 agrees at 7 bases. Germline-derived CDR1 and CDR2 are MNHNS and SASEGT. CDR3 size: 15 residues. The CDR3: CASTERDRVNYGYTF. In DNA form, the CDR3 reads TGTGCCAGCACTGAACGGGACAGAGTTAACTATGGCTACACCTTC.

This chain uses TRBV7-6 with TRBJ2-5; the match to TRBD1 covers 9 bases. CDR3 length equals 15 residues. Germline V gives CDR1 SGHVS, CDR2 FNYEAQ. Trimming at V came to 5 bases and at J to 4 bases, leaving 8 bases not matched to a gene. CDR3 loop: CASSQIQGAGETQYF. CDR3 DNA: TGTGCCAGCAGCCAAATACAGGGGGCGGGAGAGACCCAGTACTTC.

The chain combines TRBV7-8 with TRBJ2-3; a possible D gene is TRBD2 (6 bases). Trimming shortened V by 1 base and J by 6 bases, and 17 bases separated the two germline ends. The CDR3 runs 16 residues. Germline V gives CDR1 SGHVS, CDR2 FQNEAQ. DNA of the CDR3: TGTGCCAGCAGCTTAGGTCGGGACTGGAGGTCGGATACGCAGTATTTT. Translated, it gives CASSLGRDWRSDTQYF. The variable domain in full, with the rest retrieved from reference TRBV7-8 and TRBJ2-3, is GAGVSQSPRYKVAKRGQDVALRCDPISGHVSLFWYQQALGQGPEFLTYFQNEAQLDKSGLPSDRFFAERPEGSVSTLKIQRTQQEDSAVYLCASSLGRDWRSDTQYFGPGTRLTVL.

This clone was seen a few times. The chain is built from TRBV9 and TRBJ2-1, with D tentatively TRBD2 (5 bases). Germline CDR1 and CDR2: SGDLS and YYNGEE. Trimming left V 1 base short and J 4 bases short, with 12 bases between. This CDR3 region has 15 residues. The CDR3 region is CASSVIPGFYNEQFF. The CDR3 DNA is TGTGCCAGCAGCGTAATTCCGGGGTTTTACAATGAGCAGTTCTTC.

This clone occurred once. V and J are TRBV27 and TRBJ1-6; D not certain. The CDR3 loop spans 15 amino acids. V was trimmed by 3 bases and J by 0 bases, leaving 6 bases between them. Germline CDR1 MNHEY, CDR2 SMNVEV (reference sequence). In nucleotides, the CDR3 is TGTGCCAGCAGTTTTATCCCCTCCTATAATTCACCCCTCCACTTT. Protein sequence: CASSFIPSYNSPLHF.

The gene calls are TRBV6-2 or TRBV6-3 and TRBJ1-6; 7 bases fit TRBD1. Germline CDR1 MNHEY, CDR2 SVGEGT. The ends lost 2 bases at V and 5 bases at J; junction bases unmatched: 0. The CDR3 contains 14 residues. The CDR3 reads CASSYGTDNSPLHF. The CDR3 DNA follows: TGTGCCAGCAGTTACGGGACAGATAATTCACCCCTCCACTTT.

This clone was seen only once. The J gene is TRBJ1-4, the V gene TRBV5-8, with 9 bases identical to TRBD1. Germline CDR1 is SGHTS and CDR2 is YDEGEE. J gave up 7 bases and V 3 bases, and 13 bases lay outside the gene matches. CDR3 length: 17 residues. The chain's CDR3 is CASSSHVIGTGSEKLFF. For the CDR3, the DNA is TGTGCCAGCAGCTCCCACGTGATCGGGACAGGGTCTGAAAAACTGTTTTTT.

The chain uses TRBV4-1 and TRBJ2-1, with D unresolved. This CDR3 is 16 amino acids long. Trimming left V 2 bases short and J 8 bases short, with 19 bases between. In germline, CDR1 is MGHRA, CDR2 YSYEKL. The CDR3 sequence: CASSQSPGSNEDEQFF. Here the CDR3 DNA reads TGCGCCAGCAGCCAAAGCCCCGGCTCAAACGAGGATGAGCAGTTCTTC.

The V gene is TRBV4-2, the J gene TRBJ1-4; D is unresolved. With 1 base removed from V and 0 bases from J, the gap between germline ends came to 9 bases. The CDR3 spans 16 residues. The germline gives CDR1 LGHNA, CDR2 YNFKEQ. CDR3 DNA: TGTGCCAGCAGCCAAGCTTCAGGTGCAACTAATGAAAAACTGTTTTTT. It encodes CASSQASGATNEKLFF.

The chain combines TRBV27 with TRBJ2-1, with D possibly matching TRBD1 (6 bases). The CDR3 sequence is 16 residues long. V lost 6 bases and J lost 1, with 16 bases in between. CDR1 and CDR2 from the germline V gene are MNHEY and SMNVEV (reference sequence). The CDR3 here is CASRTQGFGSYNEQFF. CDR3 sequence (DNA): TGTGCCAGCAGAACACAGGGTTTTGGGTCCTACAATGAGCAGTTCTTC.

The chain uses TRBV18 and TRBJ1-5, with 7 bases lining up with TRBD1. The germline V gene has CDR1 KGHSH and CDR2 LQKENI. This CDR3 region has 14 residues. Germline trimming cut 3 bases from V and 6 bases from J; bases unmatched to any gene: 5. The DNA of the CDR3 is TGTGCCAGCTCACCTCGGGGACAGTCTCAGCCCCAGCATTTT. Amino acid sequence: CASSPRGQSQPQHF.

DNA for the CDR3: TGTGCCAGCAGAGAAGAAGGGGGCGCTTCGGAGACCCAGTACTTC. Protein sequence: CASREEGGASETQYF. V and J are TRBV27 and TRBJ2-5; 7 bases match TRBD1. This CDR3 region has 15 residues. V dropped 6 bases and J dropped 5; count of bases not matched to a gene: 12. In germline, CDR1 is MNHEY, CDR2 SMNVEV (reference sequence).

The chain joins TRBV4-3 to TRBJ1-4, with a possible D match to TRBD1 (5 bases). The CDR3 sequence is 18 residues long. The V gene lost 0 bases and the J gene lost 8 bases, with 22 bases spanning the gap. Germline V gene sequence: CDR1 LGHNA, CDR2 YSLEER. CDR3 region: CASSQDSRRQPFGEKLFF. CDR3 nucleotide sequence: TGCGCCAGCAGCCAAGACAGTCGGAGACAGCCGTTTGGCGAAAAACTGTTTTTT.

This clone was counted a few times. This chain uses TRBV5-4 with TRBJ1-2; possible D gene TRBD1, 6 bases. The ends were cut back, 4 bases at V and 7 bases at J, with 23 bases in the middle. The CDR3 sequence is 16 residues long. CDR1 is SGHNT and CDR2 is YYREEE in the germline V gene (reference sequence). CDR3 DNA: TGTGCCAGCAGCGATGCACCGGGACAATATGATAGTGGCTACACCTTC. It codes for CASSDAPGQYDSGYTF.

This clone was seen a handful of times. The V call is TRBV6-2 or TRBV6-3, the J call TRBJ2-1; 13 nucleotides align to TRBD2. Trimming cost V 5 bases and J 0 bases; bases outside gene matches: 13. The CDR3 spans 20 residues. CDR1 is MNHEY and CDR2 is SVGEGT in the germline V gene. The CDR3 sequence: CASSATLLRLAGGSYNEQFF. The CDR3 DNA reads as TGTGCCAGCAGTGCCACACTTCTTCGACTAGCGGGGGGCTCCTACAATGAGCAGTTCTTC.

This chain links TRBV5-1 with TRBJ1-4, with unresolved D. V was pared by 0 bases and J by 3 bases, with 9 bases between. This CDR3 contains 15 residues. CDR1 SGHRS and CDR2 YFSETQ come from the germline V gene. The CDR3 nucleotides read TGCGCCAGCAGCTTGGCCGCGGGAGCTAATGAAAAACTGTTTTTT. It codes for CASSLAAGANEKLFF.

This chain connects TRBV5-6 to TRBJ1-1; the match to TRBD1 covers 7 bases. V was pared by 4 bases and J by 0 bases, with 6 bases of the junction left unmatched. The CDR3 has 15 residues. Germline V gene lookup returns CDR1 SGHDT and CDR2 YYEEEE. The CDR3 DNA follows: TGTGCCAGCAGCCGACAGGGTCGAGTGAACACTGAAGCTTTCTTT. It is translated as CASSRQGRVNTEAFF.

The gene calls are TRBV6-1 and TRBJ1-2, with 8 bases that match TRBD1. The CDR3 consists of 14 residues. Germline CDR1 and CDR2: MNHNS and SASEGT. Trimming removed 2 bases from V and 8 bases from J; junction bases left unmatched: 7. The CDR3 is CASSEMDRVGGYTF. CDR3 coding DNA: TGTGCCAGCAGTGAAATGGACAGGGTCGGCGGCTACACCTTC.

This rearrangement joins TRBV18 to TRBJ1-1; 8 positions agree with TRBD1. There are 17 residues in the CDR3. Trimming removed 4 bases from V and 1 base from J; junction bases left unmatched: 11. The V gene's germline CDR1 is KGHSH and CDR2 LQKENI. The CDR3 DNA reads TGTGCCAGCTCACGTACAGGGGGAACGAGAGAGAACACTGAAGCTTTCTTT. The encoded protein is CASSRTGGTRENTEAFF.

The gene calls are TRBV6-1 and TRBJ1-3; 7 positions agree with TRBD1. The CDR3 is 16 amino acids. In germline, CDR1 is MNHNS, CDR2 SASEGT. Trimming removed 2 bases from V and 2 bases from J; junction bases left unmatched: 6. CDR3 in amino acids: CASSELSTGTGNTIYF. The DNA of the CDR3 is TGTGCCAGCAGTGAACTCTCGACAGGGACTGGAAACACCATATATTTT.

The sample holds one count of this clone. This sequence joins TRBV4-1 and TRBJ1-2, with 7 bases fitting TRBD1. Germline CDR1 and CDR2: MGHRA and YSYEKL. Trimming cost V 1 base and J 5 bases; bases outside gene matches: 7. This CDR3 spans 15 amino acids. CDR3: CASSQGAGGWYGYTF. CDR3 nucleotide sequence: TGCGCCAGCAGCCAAGGAGCAGGGGGGTGGTATGGCTACACCTTC.

This clone turned up a few times. The chain is built from TRBV6-5 and TRBJ1-1; D is ambiguous. The CDR3 covers 14 residues. The V gene's germline CDR1 is MNHEY and CDR2 SVGAGI. V was trimmed by 2 bases and J by 5 bases, leaving 12 bases between them. The CDR3: CASSYRIEQTEAFF. The CDR3 DNA is TGTGCCAGCAGTTACCGTATAGAACAGACTGAAGCTTTCTTT.

The V gene is TRBV6-2 or TRBV6-3, the J gene TRBJ2-5; TRBD2 matches 10 bases. Per the germline V gene, CDR1 is MNHEY and CDR2 is SVGEGT. J was trimmed by 2 bases and V by 4 bases; bases with no gene match: 10. The CDR3 length is 17 residues. DNA for the CDR3: TGTGCCAGCAGTTCAGACGAGCGGGAGGGCGCACAAGAGACCCAGTACTTC. It translates to CASSSDEREGAQETQYF.

The gene calls are TRBV11-3 and TRBJ1-4, with D perhaps TRBD1 (5 bases). Trimming took 5 bases from V and 3 from J, leaving 13 bases between them. The CDR3 is 15 amino acids. The V gene's germline CDR1 is SGHNT and CDR2 YENEEA. CDR3 region: CASSRRGPPNEKLFF. CDR3 bases: TGTGCCAGCAGCCGGAGGGGTCCACCTAATGAAAAACTGTTTTTT.

The gene calls are TRBV5-6 and TRBJ1-2, with D possibly matching TRBD1 (6 bases). The V end lost 7 bases, the J end lost 5 bases, and 30 bases lay between the germline ends. CDR3 length: 18 residues. CDR1 and CDR2 (germline): SGHDT, YYEEEE. CDR3 DNA sequence: TGTGCCAGCCGCTGGGGGGGCGGGGGCACCAAAACCCTGTATGGCTACACCTTC. Translated, it gives CASRWGGGGTKTLYGYTF. Filled out from reference TRBV5-6 and TRBJ1-2, the complete variable domain reads DAGVTQSPTHLIKTRGQQVTLRCSPKSGHDTVSWYQQALGQGPQFIFQYYEEEERQRGNFPDRFSGHQFPNYSSELNVNALLLGDSALYLCASRWGGGGTKTLYGYTFGSGTRLTVV.

This chain joins TRBV30 and TRBJ1-3; D not resolved. Germline values: CDR1 GTSNPN, CDR2 SVGIG (reference sequence). V was shortened by 5 bases and J by 0 bases, with 8 bases between the two germline ends. CDR3 length: 13 residues. The CDR3, as DNA: TGTGCCTGGGCGGGGATCTCTGGAAACACCATATATTTT. This encodes CAWAGISGNTIYF.

J is TRBJ1-2 and V is TRBV18, with unresolved D. The CDR3 covers 13 residues. CDR1 KGHSH and CDR2 LQKENI come from the germline V gene. Trimming pared 2 bases from V and 4 bases from J, leaving 8 bases between. The CDR3 nucleotides are TGTGCCAGCTCACCAAGGGAGGGCTATGGCTACACCTTC. This codes for CASSPREGYGYTF.

The CDR3 sequence is CASSPVGVSYNEQFF. The CDR3 nucleotides read TGTGCCAGCAGTCCCGTCGGAGTCTCCTACAATGAGCAGTTCTTC. The V gene is TRBV9, the J gene TRBJ2-1; D not resolved. V was shortened by 5 bases and J by 0 bases, with 12 bases between the two germline ends. The length of the CDR3 is 15 residues. Germline CDR1 is SGDLS and CDR2 is YYNGEE.